A selection of T cell receptor beta chains follows, all from one sample in a study of T cells in Graves' hyperthyroidism and ophthalmopathy. TCRdb redid the calling of the multiplex PCR reads with MiXCR, one entry per CDR3 protein. The sample contains 450,000 to 650,000 distinct CDR3 sequences, about a sixth of which appear only once. The sequencing sample was made of blood. Every receptor here comes from a woman between 18 and 30 years old with Graves' ophthalmopathy. The CDR3 runs from the conserved cysteine through the conserved F or W. The D gene is left open where the match is weak. Only part of the rows carry a size: once, few, many, or a class if the clone is expanded.

>NA|many|TRBJ2-3|TRBV5-1
TGCGCCAGCAGCCACCAGACTAGGGGCACAGATACGCAGTATTTT
CASSHQTRGTDTQYF
>NA|many|TRBJ2-5|TRBV3-2
TGTGCCAGCAGCCAAGTGTGTGGTGAGACCCAGTACTTC
CASSQVCGETQYF
>TRBD1|NA|TRBJ2-7|TRBV20-1
TGCAGTGCTAGGGACAGGTGGGCACTCTACGAGCAGTACTTC
CSARDRWALYEQYF
>TRBD1|many|TRBJ2-2|TRBV2
TGTGCCAGCAGCGGTGCAGGGGGAACCGGGGAGCTGTTTTTT
CASSGAGGTGELFF
>TRBD2|few|TRBJ2-1|TRBV4-2
TGTGCCAGCAGCCAAGTACCGGGACTAGCGTTCTACAATGAGCAGTTCTTC
CASSQVPGLAFYNEQFF
>NA|many|TRBJ2-1|TRBV7-9
TGTGCCAGCAGCCCTCCGTTCCACCCCAGATGCGGGGATTACAATGAGCAGTTCTTC
CASSPPFHPRCGDYNEQFF
>NA|NA|TRBJ2-6|TRBV11-1
TGTGCCAGCAAGACGGACAGAACATCTCTCGGGGCCAACGTCCTGACTTTC
CASKTDRTSLGANVLTF
>TRBD1|NA|TRBJ2-7|TRBV7-6
TGTGCCAGCAGCGGCCGGGACAGATCCTACGAGCAGTACTTC
CASSGRDRSYEQYF
>NA|many|TRBJ1-5|TRBV6-1
TGTGCCAGCAGTGAAGCGAGCGAGGGTGCTCAGCCCCAGCATTTT
CASSEASEGAQPQHF
>NA|NA|TRBJ2-5|TRBV6-1
TGTGCCAGCAGCTTATTCCAGGGAAACCAAGAGACCCAGTACTTC
CASSLFQGNQETQYF
>NA|NA|TRBJ1-2|TRBV9
TGTGCCAGCAGCGTAGAGGGCATACCCACCTTC
CASSVEGIPTF
>NA|many|TRBJ2-5|TRBV7-2
TGTGCCAGCAGCGCCCCGATTATATCTCGAGAGACCCAGTACTTC
CASSAPIISRETQYF
>TRBD2|few|TRBJ2-3|TRBV7-9
TGTGCCAGCAGCTTAGCGGTGACTAGCGAGGGGGGTAGCACAGATACGCAGTATTTT
CASSLAVTSEGGSTDTQYF
>NA|many|TRBJ1-5|TRBV6-1
TGTGCCAGCACTGTCGGCGGGGGGAGCAATCAGCCCCAGCATTTT
CASTVGGGSNQPQHF
>NA|few|TRBJ2-2|TRBV15
TGTGCCACCAGCTCGACACCTTATGACTTGAACACCGGGGAGCTGTTTTTT
CATSSTPYDLNTGELFF
>TRBD2|NA|TRBJ2-2|TRBV5-1
TGCGCCAGCAGCCCTAGGACTAGCTACACCGGGGAGCTGTTTTTT
CASSPRTSYTGELFF
>NA|NA|TRBJ2-1|TRBV4-1
TGCGCCAGCAGCCAAGACCGCTTCGAAAATGAGCAGTTCTTC
CASSQDRFENEQFF
>NA|few|TRBJ1-2|TRBV6-5
TGTGCCAGCAGTTACTCGCCTAAAAAGACCATGGACTACACCTTC
CASSYSPKKTMDYTF
>NA|many|TRBJ2-5|TRBV7-8
TGTGCCAGCAGCTTATATGGCGAGGGGGAGACCCAGTACTTC
CASSLYGEGETQYF
>NA|few|TRBJ1-5|TRBV4-1
TGCGCCAGCAGCCAAGTGGGAACAACAGGGTCGATGAGCAATCAGCCCCAGCATTTT
CASSQVGTTGSMSNQPQHF
>NA|NA|TRBJ1-3|TRBV6-2/TRBV6-3
TGTGCCAGCAGTTACTCGATGGGGGAATCTGGAAACACCATATATTTT
CASSYSMGESGNTIYF
>NA|few|TRBJ1-3|TRBV28
TGTGCCAGCAGTTCTCCCGGCCCCGAGGAATACACCATATATTTT
CASSSPGPEEYTIYF
>NA|NA|TRBJ1-2|TRBV5-6
TGTGCCAGCAGCTTGGGACAGAACTATGGCTGCACCTTC
CASSLGQNYGCTF